Sequencing of this TCR beta chain was carried out in a study of tumor-infiltrating lymphocytes in oesophageal squamous cell carcinoma. The CDR3 spans 14 residues. Trimming took 4 bases from V and 4 from J; bases not matched to a gene: 2. CDR1 and CDR2 (germline): MNHEY, SVGEGT. TCRdb reprocessed the PCR reads via MiXCR and lists one record per CDR3 protein. The table records just under 20,000 distinct CDR3 sequences, roughly two fifths of them present only once. In this sample, this clonotype turned up many times. Sequenced input: esophageal tumor tissue. The clonotype was recovered from a male donor with esophageal squamous cell carcinoma. The chain combines TRBV6-2 or TRBV6-3 with TRBJ1-5; TRBD1 agrees at 9 bases. DNA of the CDR3: TGTGCCAGCAGTTTAGACAGGGGGAATCAGCCCCAGCATTTT. Translated, it gives CASSLDRGNQPQHF.